These 2 T cell receptor beta chains originate from one sample sequenced in a study of CD8+CD57+ T cells in acquired aplastic anemia. The template used for profiling TCR beta VDJ and CDR3 was genomic DNA. Using its own MiXCR run on the reads, TCRdb lists one record per CDR3 protein. The repertoire holds some 190,000 distinct CDR3 sequences, with roughly half as singletons. Sequencing used sorted CD4+, CD8+, or CD8+CD57+ T cells (not recorded which) from PBMCs. Receptors originate from a human donor in good health, serving as a control.

This CDR3 reads CASRTTGTALYEQYF. The DNA of the CDR3 is TGTGCCAGCAGGACCACCGGGACAGCACTGTACGAGCAGTACTTC. The chain joins TRBV28 to TRBJ2-7; 7 nucleotides match TRBD1. V trimming: 6 bases; J trimming: 4 bases; junction bases outside the gene matches: 12. CDR1 is MDHEN and CDR2 is SYDVKM in the germline V gene. The CDR3 spans 15 residues.

This clonotype was counted only a few times. The CDR3 sequence is CSARGAGGETQYF. CDR3 coding DNA: TGCAGTGCTAGAGGGGCGGGGGGGGAGACCCAGTACTTC. The chain links TRBV20-1 to TRBJ2-5; the match to TRBD2 covers 9 bases. This CDR3 spans 13 amino acids. V lost 1 base, J lost 5 bases, and 2 bases stayed unmatched. The germline V gene has CDR1 DFQATT and CDR2 SNEGSKA (reference sequence).